The 2 T cell receptor beta chains given below trace back to one sample, sequenced in a study of T cell responses to AZD1222 COVID-19 vaccine. The repertoire was sequenced with immunoSEQ multiplex PCR; TCRdb's copy has only in-frame clones and lacks some. The table includes approximately 100,000 clones, approximately 86% detected once. Sequencing used peripheral blood, obtained on day 0 of AZD1222 vaccination. The receptor set was obtained from an adult in good health.

The chain has TRBV5-1 and TRBJ1-2, with 9 positions matching TRBD1. The J segment lost 1 base and the V segment lost 4 bases, leaving 2 bases of the junction unmatched. Germline lookup yields CDR1 SGHRS and CDR2 YFSETQ. This CDR3 is built from 14 residues. In nucleotides, the CDR3 is TGCGCCAGCAGCGAGGGACAGGGTAACTATGGCTACACCTTC. Amino acid sequence: CASSEGQGNYGYTF.

This chain uses TRBV6-5 with TRBJ1-2; D is unclear. This CDR3 spans 14 amino acids. Trimming took 2 bases from V and 5 from J, leaving 12 bases between them. Germline loops: CDR1 MNHEY, CDR2 SVGAGI. The CDR3 bases are TGTGCCAGCAGTTACGGAGGAGTAGGGTATGGCTACACCTTC. Its protein product is CASSYGGVGYGYTF.